This T cell receptor (beta chain) appears in the sequencing data of a study of blood T cell repertoires in COVID-19. About the research overall: PBMCs, B-cell-depleted T cells, or T cells were the source of the cDNA or gDNA that made up the material.

The repertoire was sequenced with immunoSEQ multiplex PCR; TCRdb's copy has only in-frame clones and lacks some. The sample carries some 100,000 clones, 65% to 90% recorded once. Enrolled through a virtual design, the participants were between roughly 18 and 95 years of age and came from under 30 US areas. Grouping used clinical history reported by participants in a survey and questionnaire. Sequenced input: PBMCs or T cells enriched from blood (not recorded which). The source is a woman in her forties or fifties who had recovered from COVID-19.

The CDR3: CASSKFDNNYGYTF. CDR3 DNA: TGTGCCAGCAGCAAGTTCGACAATAACTATGGCTACACCTTC. The rearrangement joins TRBV5-5 to TRBJ1-2; D not certain. The CDR3 spans 14 residues. Trimming shortened V by 4 bases and J by 1 base, and 11 bases separated the two germline ends. Germline assignment: CDR1 SGHKS and CDR2 YYEKEE (reference sequence). The variable domain in full, with the rest retrieved from reference TRBV5-5 and TRBJ1-2, is DAGVTQSPTHLIKTRGQQVTLRCSPISGHKSVSWYQQVLGQGPQFIFQYYEKEERGRGNFPDRFSARQFPNYSSELNVNALLLGDSALYLCASSKFDNNYGYTFGSGTRLTVV.